This record covers a single T cell receptor beta chain. The antigen remains undetermined. Other DNA sequences within the sample encode an identical CDR3. The data were obtained in a study of shared clonotypes between healthy human individuals. As for the study in general: The plates for each donor numbered three CD4 naive, three CD4 memory, two CD8 naive and one CD8 memory.

General observations from the study: There were few donors, and this limited the genetic and exposure-history diversity represented. Lower generation probabilities were found for non-shared clonotypes than for those shared by all four donors.

In the original processing: With immunoSEQ giving junction-only sequences and no quality scores, filtering differed. Some clones are missing from TCRdb's copy, which holds only in-frame ones; the method was immunoSEQ multiplex PCR. V and J calls and clone size are copied from that table; D and trimming were computed from the DNA. The data show roughly 2.5 million clones, with more than 90% seen just once and around 0.14% held by the top ten. The germline CDR1 and CDR2 sequences are SGHRS and YFSETQ. V was cut by 0 bases and J by 5 bases, with 8 bases left in between. The CDR3 runs 14 residues. The chain uses TRBV5-1 and TRBJ2-2; D is perhaps TRBD1 (6 bases). This TCR was sampled from a man younger than 30 in good health. The source material was naive CD4+ T cells sorted from blood. Documented subset: CD45RA+ positively selected. The CDR3 DNA reads as TGCGCCAGCAGCTTGGCAGGGGTGACCGGGGAGCTGTTTTTT. Its translation: CASSLAGVTGELFF.